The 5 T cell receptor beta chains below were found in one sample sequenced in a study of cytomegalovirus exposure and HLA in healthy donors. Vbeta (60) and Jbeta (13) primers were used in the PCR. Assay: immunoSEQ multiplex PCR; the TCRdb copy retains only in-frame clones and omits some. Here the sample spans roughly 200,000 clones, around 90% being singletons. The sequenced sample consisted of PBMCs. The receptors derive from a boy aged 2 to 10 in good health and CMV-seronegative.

The CDR3 sequence: CASSLGEAGFAGELFF. The CDR3 DNA is TGTGCCAGCAGCTTGGGGGAGGCCGGGTTTGCCGGGGAGCTGTTTTTT. This chain connects TRBV5-5 to TRBJ2-2; TRBD2 might be the D (6 bases). The germline V and J ends were trimmed by 0 bases and 6 bases, with 15 bases remaining between them. Germline V lookup: CDR1 SGHKS, CDR2 YYEKEE (reference sequence). CDR3 length: 16 amino acids.

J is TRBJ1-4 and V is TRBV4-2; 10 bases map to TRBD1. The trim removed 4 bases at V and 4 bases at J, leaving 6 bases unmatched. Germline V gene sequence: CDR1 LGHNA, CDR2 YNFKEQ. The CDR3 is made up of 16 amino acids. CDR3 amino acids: CASSRGTGVNNEKLFF. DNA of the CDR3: TGTGCCAGCAGCCGGGGGACAGGGGTAAATAATGAAAAACTGTTTTTT.

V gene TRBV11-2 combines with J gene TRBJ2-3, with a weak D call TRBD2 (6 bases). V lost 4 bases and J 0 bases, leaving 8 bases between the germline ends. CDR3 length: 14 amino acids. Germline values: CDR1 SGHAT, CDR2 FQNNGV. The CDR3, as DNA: TGTGCCAGCAGCTCCGGGACTAGCACAGATACGCAGTATTTT. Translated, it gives CASSSGTSTDTQYF.

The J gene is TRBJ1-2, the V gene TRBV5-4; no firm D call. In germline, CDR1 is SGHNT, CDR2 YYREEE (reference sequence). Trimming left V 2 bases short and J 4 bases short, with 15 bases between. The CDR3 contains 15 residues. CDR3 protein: CASSFGTVYSYGYTF. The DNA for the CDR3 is TGTGCCAGCAGCTTTGGTACCGTCTACTCCTATGGCTACACCTTC.

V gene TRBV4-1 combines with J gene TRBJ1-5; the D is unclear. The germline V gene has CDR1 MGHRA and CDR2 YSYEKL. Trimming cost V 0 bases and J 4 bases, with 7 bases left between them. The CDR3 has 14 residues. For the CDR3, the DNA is TGCGCCAGCAGCCAAGATCGGGGAAATCAGCCCCAGCATTTT. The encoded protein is CASSQDRGNQPQHF.